These 27 T cell receptor beta chains were sequenced from one sample in a study of control samples from healthy donors and cancer patients. Clones were sequenced by immunoSEQ multiplex PCR, and TCRdb holds only the in-frame ones, with some missing. Here the sample spans 400,000 to 450,000 clones, over 75% being singletons. Sequencing was done on a sample of PBMCs. Source of these receptors: a man in his forties with head and neck cancer.

This clone was recorded a few times. CDR3 region: CASSGILTDTQYF. CDR3 DNA: TGTGCCAGCAGCGGGATTCTCACAGATACGCAGTATTTT. The chain is built from TRBV9 and TRBJ2-3; D is ambiguous. Germline CDR1 and CDR2: SGDLS and YYNGEE. V lost 3 bases, J lost 2 bases, and 7 bases lay in between. The CDR3 length is 13 residues.

CDR3 sequence (DNA): TGTGCCAGCAGTTTATCGGGGACTAGCCCCAACAATGAGCAGTTCTTC. Residues: CASSLSGTSPNNEQFF. The chain links TRBV27 to TRBJ2-1, with 9 bases matching TRBD2. J was trimmed by 5 bases and V by 0 bases; bases with no gene match: 5. The CDR3 sequence is 16 residues long. CDR1 and CDR2 from the germline V gene are MNHEY and SMNVEV (reference sequence).

The CDR3 nucleotides read TGTGCCATAGTACAGGGGATTGCCTATGGCTACACCTTC. This encodes CAIVQGIAYGYTF. V is TRBV2 and J is TRBJ1-2; 7 nucleotides agree with TRBD1. Losses at the gene ends were 10 bases for V and 4 bases for J; bases not matched to a gene: 9. This CDR3 spans 13 amino acids. Per the germline V gene, CDR1 is SNHLY and CDR2 is FYNNEI.

This chain connects TRBV4-1 to TRBJ2-1, with TRBD1 identical over 12 bases. This CDR3 region has 17 residues. V lost 2 bases to trimming and J lost 10 bases; unmatched junction nucleotides: 12. Germline values: CDR1 MGHRA, CDR2 YSYEKL. Here the CDR3 reads CASSQRSLGTGGLEQFF. DNA for the CDR3: TGCGCCAGCAGCCAACGCTCCCTAGGGACAGGGGGCTTGGAGCAGTTCTTC.

This chain links TRBV7-2 with TRBJ1-2, with D possibly being TRBD1 (6 bases). V was pared by 5 bases and J by 8 bases, with 12 bases between. This CDR3 spans 12 amino acids. In germline, CDR1 is SGHTA, CDR2 FQGNSA. The CDR3 DNA follows: TGTGCCAGCAGCGAGTGGGGGCGGGGCTACACCTTC. As protein: CASSEWGRGYTF.

CDR3 residues: CSVEDTGQGLYEQFF. In DNA, the CDR3 is TGCAGCGTTGAAGATACGGGACAGGGGTTGTATGAGCAGTTCTTC. This sequence joins TRBV29-1 and TRBJ2-1, with TRBD1 matching 10 bases. Trimming removed 0 bases from V and 8 bases from J; junction bases left unmatched: 7. The CDR3 runs to 15 residues. The germline gives CDR1 SQVTM, CDR2 ANQGSEA.

The V gene is TRBV19, the J gene TRBJ2-2, with D tentatively TRBD2 (6 bases). Deletions cut 1 base from V and 4 bases from J, with 16 bases between. CDR1 LNHDA and CDR2 SQIVND come from the germline V gene (reference sequence). The length of the CDR3 is 17 residues. In DNA form, the CDR3 reads TGTGCCAGTAGTATAGGGTCAGGAGGGGCTTTCACCGGGGAGCTGTTTTTT. Encoded protein: CASSIGSGGAFTGELFF. The whole variable domain, filled in from reference TRBV19 and TRBJ2-2, reads DGGITQSPKYLFRKEGQNVTLSCEQNLNHDAMYWYRQDPGQGLRLIYYSQIVNDFQKGDIAEGYSVSREKKESFPLTVTSAQKNPTAFYLCASSIGSGGAFTGELFFGEGSRLTVL.

This clone was counted between two and nine times. Other DNA sequences in this sample translate to the same CDR3. The chain recombines TRBV30 with TRBJ1-1, with TRBD1 matching over 7 bases. The CDR3 runs 13 residues. Trimming at V came to 2 bases and at J to 4 bases, leaving 4 bases not matched to a gene. CDR1 and CDR2 from the germline V gene are GTSNPN and SVGIG (reference sequence). The CDR3 reads CAWSRAGGTEAFF. The CDR3 DNA sequence: TGTGCCTGGAGTAGGGCAGGGGGCACTGAAGCTTTCTTT.

A few counts support this clone. The rearrangement uses TRBV30 and TRBJ1-3; D remains unclear. V was trimmed by 0 bases and J by 4 bases, leaving 1 base between them. This CDR3 has 11 residues. Germline values: CDR1 GTSNPN, CDR2 SVGIG (reference sequence). In nucleotides, the CDR3 is TGTGCCTGGAGTGTAGGAAACACCATATATTTT. Encoded protein: CAWSVGNTIYF.

The chain recombines TRBV7-6 with TRBJ2-7; D perhaps matches TRBD2 (5 bases). Germline V lookup: CDR1 SGHVS, CDR2 FNYEAQ. With 4 bases removed from V and 3 bases from J, the gap between germline ends came to 19 bases. The CDR3 contains 16 residues. The CDR3 protein is CASSSLLGRTGYEQYF. In DNA, the CDR3 is TGTGCCAGCAGCTCTTTACTAGGGCGAACTGGCTACGAGCAGTACTTC.

This chain links TRBV11-3 with TRBJ2-7; D gene ambiguous. The length of the CDR3 is 16 residues. V was clipped by 5 bases and J by 4 bases, with 21 bases between them. CDR1 is SGHNT and CDR2 is YENEEA in the germline V gene. The CDR3 loop reads CASSTWFIAWAYEQYF. Here the CDR3 DNA reads TGTGCCAGCAGCACCTGGTTTATTGCGTGGGCATACGAGCAGTACTTC.

The CDR3 loop is CASSLGLGTVYEQYF. The CDR3 DNA follows: TGCGCCAGCAGCTTGGGTTTGGGGACAGTCTACGAGCAGTACTTC. V usage is TRBV5-1 and J usage is TRBJ2-7; 7 nucleotides align to TRBD1. The ends lost 0 bases at V and 3 bases at J; junction bases unmatched: 6. CDR3 length equals 15 residues. Germline lookup yields CDR1 SGHRS and CDR2 YFSETQ.

This clone is a singleton in its sample. The rearrangement uses TRBV6-2 or TRBV6-3 and TRBJ2-7; 8 positions agree with TRBD1. Germline V gene data show CDR1 as MNHEY and CDR2 as SVGEGT. Trimming removed 2 bases from V and 4 bases from J; junction bases left unmatched: 7. The CDR3 runs to 15 residues. The CDR3 here is CASSYPGQGFYEQYF. The CDR3 nucleotides read TGTGCCAGCAGTTACCCTGGACAGGGTTTTTACGAGCAGTACTTC.

This clone was seen a single time. The chain joins TRBV6-5 to TRBJ2-1; tentative D call: TRBD1 (5 bases). Germline V gene data show CDR1 as MNHEY and CDR2 as SVGAGI. Trimming cost V 8 bases and J 8 bases, with 13 bases left between them. This CDR3 has 12 amino acids. CDR3 loop: CASLTWGDEQFF. CDR3 bases: TGTGCCAGCCTGACTTGGGGCGATGAGCAGTTCTTC.

The chain recombines TRBV10-3 with TRBJ1-5; TRBD1 is a possible D gene (6 bases). CDR1 and CDR2 from the germline V gene are ENHRY and SYGVKD. The CDR3 covers 16 residues. Trimming took 0 bases from V and 6 from J, leaving 15 bases between them. For the CDR3, the DNA is TGTGCCATCAGTGAGTCGATACAGGGCAGGGGTCAGCCCCAGCATTTT. Translated, it gives CAISESIQGRGQPQHF.

The chain couples TRBV19 to TRBJ1-4, with a possible D match to TRBD1 (5 bases). The germline V gene encodes CDR1 LNHDA and CDR2 SQIVND (reference sequence). The CDR3 has 15 amino acids. The V end was cut by 4 bases, the J end by 3 bases, with 12 bases between. The CDR3 DNA reads TGTGCCAGTAGTAGGGACGGCGCCTCTAATGAAAAACTGTTTTTT. Translation: CASSRDGASNEKLFF.

The rearrangement links TRBV3-1 (or the pseudogene TRBV3-2) to TRBJ1-2; tentative D call: TRBD1 (6 bases). Germline loops: CDR1 LGHDT, CDR2 YNNKEL (reference sequence). CDR3 size: 14 residues. V lost 1 base and J lost 6, with 12 bases in between. CDR3 sequence: CASSQVTGLHGYTF. In DNA, the CDR3 is TGTGCCAGCAGCCAAGTAACAGGGCTTCATGGCTACACCTTC.

This sequence joins TRBV9 and TRBJ2-3, with D possibly being TRBD2 (6 bases). This CDR3 is 16 amino acids long. Germline CDR1 is SGDLS and CDR2 is YYNGEE. V was clipped by 1 base and J by 7 bases, with 19 bases between them. CDR3: CASSVPLEGPGHTQYF. CDR3 DNA sequence: TGTGCCAGCAGCGTACCCCTGGAGGGGCCGGGACATACGCAGTATTTT.

The chain has TRBV19 and TRBJ1-4, with a weak D call TRBD1 (5 bases). V lost 6 bases, J lost 5 bases, and 16 bases lay in between. The CDR3 spans 15 residues. The germline V gene has CDR1 LNHDA and CDR2 SQIVND (reference sequence). CDR3 sequence: CASSRRGVENEKLFF. The CDR3 nucleotides read TGTGCCAGTAGCCGCCGGGGGGTAGAAAATGAAAAACTGTTTTTT.

The chain couples TRBV11-3 to TRBJ2-3; the match to TRBD1 covers 7 bases. The CDR3 extends over 15 amino acids. Per the germline V gene, CDR1 is SGHNT and CDR2 is YENEEA. The V gene end was trimmed by 2 bases and the J gene end by 0 bases; junction bases not matched to a gene: 2. CDR3 bases: TGTGCCAGCAGCTTAACGGGACAGAGCACAGATACGCAGTATTTT. This codes for CASSLTGQSTDTQYF.

The V gene is TRBV9, the J gene TRBJ2-7; no clear D. The CDR3 extends over 15 amino acids. Per germline, CDR1 SGDLS and CDR2 YYNGEE. V lost 0 bases and J 3 bases, leaving 13 bases between the germline ends. The CDR3 loop reads CASSVAPGLGYEQYF. In DNA form, the CDR3 reads TGTGCCAGCAGCGTAGCACCAGGCTTGGGCTACGAGCAGTACTTC.

A note on this clone: Other DNA sequences in the sample encode the same CDR3. The chain joins TRBV27 to TRBJ1-1, with D hard to call. The CDR3 totals 16 residues. Germline CDR1 and CDR2: MNHEY and SMNVEV (reference sequence). V lost 5 bases to trimming and J lost 0 bases, with 16 bases between them. CDR3 in amino acids: CASSRGETLMNTEAFF. The CDR3 bases are TGTGCCAGCAGTCGGGGAGAAACGCTCATGAACACTGAAGCTTTCTTT.

J is TRBJ2-2 and V is TRBV4-2, with D perhaps TRBD1 (6 bases). The CDR3 is 18 residues long. V was pared by 3 bases and J by 7 bases, with 24 bases between. The germline V gene encodes CDR1 LGHNA and CDR2 YNFKEQ. The CDR3 nucleotides read TGTGCCAGCAGCCAGGGCGTTGGGCGGCATACAGGGAGCGGGGAGCTGTTTTTT. As protein: CASSQGVGRHTGSGELFF.

This sequence joins TRBV4-1 and TRBJ2-2, with 12 bases identical to TRBD2. CDR1 MGHRA and CDR2 YSYEKL come from the germline V gene. The CDR3 is 15 amino acids. With V trimmed by 4 bases and J by 6 bases, 3 bases remained unmatched. The CDR3 protein is CASSPSGGASGELFF. Here the CDR3 DNA reads TGCGCCAGCAGCCCTAGCGGGGGGGCCTCCGGGGAGCTGTTTTTT.

V gene TRBV27 combines with J gene TRBJ1-2, with unresolved D. Trimming removed 8 bases at V and 6 bases at J, with 13 bases between. The CDR3 has 12 residues. Germline lookup yields CDR1 MNHEY and CDR2 SMNVEV (reference sequence). The CDR3: CASGPQGHGYTF. In nucleotides, the CDR3 is TGTGCCAGCGGTCCACAAGGTCATGGCTACACCTTC.

The genes are TRBV11-3 and TRBJ1-6, with TRBD1 matching over 7 bases. Trimming cost V 5 bases and J 5 bases; bases outside gene matches: 15. This CDR3 is built from 18 residues. Germline V gene lookup returns CDR1 SGHNT and CDR2 YENEEA. The CDR3 nucleotides are TGTGCCAGCAGCCAGAAAAGACAGGGTTTTAACAATAATTCACCCCTCCACTTT. This gives the protein CASSQKRQGFNNNSPLHF.

This clone occurred once. This chain connects TRBV3-1 (or the pseudogene TRBV3-2) to TRBJ2-3, with D maybe TRBD2 (6 bases). Germline V CDR1 and CDR2: LGHDT, YNNKEL (reference sequence). The CDR3 totals 16 residues. V was clipped by 1 base and J by 2 bases, with 13 bases between them. In nucleotides, the CDR3 is TGTGCCAGCAGCCAAGTGCGGGGATCGCACACAGATACGCAGTATTTT. It is translated as CASSQVRGSHTDTQYF.